Listed here is a single T cell receptor (beta chain). The J segment lost 5 bases and the V segment lost 2 bases, leaving 8 bases of the junction unmatched. Germline V gene sequence: CDR1 MNHEY, CDR2 SMNVEV (reference sequence). The CDR3 is 15 amino acids. Each donor was administered nivolumab, ipilimumab, aspirin, low-dose cyclophosphamide and low-dose radiotherapy. This record comes from a study of low-dose radiotherapy and immunotherapy resistance in tumors. TRAV- and TRBV-specific primers primed first-strand cDNA, covering alpha and beta chains. Amplification, which lasted 20 PCR cycles, used a constant-region primer and V-primer adapter to amplify TCRs. Following isolation, mRNA was amplified via in vitro transcription. Using its own MiXCR run on the reads, TCRdb lists one record per CDR3 protein. The table includes about 7,100 distinct CDR3 sequences, roughly 58% detected once.

The genes are TRBV27 and TRBJ1-2, with TRBD1 matching over 7 bases. This receptor was obtained from a human donor with advanced metastatic prostate, ovarian, gallbladder or colorectal cancer (not recorded which). This table probably holds off-target reads from a library built for another chain. CDR3 in amino acids: CASSLGAGGRYGYTF. The CDR3 DNA is TGTGCCAGCAGTTTAGGGGCAGGGGGAAGGTATGGCTACACCTTC.